This section outlines one T cell receptor (beta chain) sequence together with its context. This entry comes from a study of T cells in Graves' hyperthyroidism and ophthalmopathy. For the study at large: Peripheral blood specimens were obtained at initial diagnosis, prior to any treatment.

There were TCR beta CDR3 regions amplified from RNA transcripts. An initial round of RT-PCR targeting the TCR CDR3 relied on the HTBI primer set. From the multiplex PCR reads, TCRdb called clonotypes with MiXCR, one entry per CDR3 protein. This table holds more than 500,000 distinct CDR3 sequences, around 16% found once. Trimming took 2 bases from V and 0 from J, leaving 9 bases between them. From germline, CDR1 is GTSNPN and CDR2 SVGIG (reference sequence). This CDR3 is built from 14 residues. Disease lasting under 3 months, a NOSPECS grade of at least 4, and a Clinical Activity Score of at least 3 were features of the ophthalmopathy patients. It was less than 13 ml of fresh peripheral blood that supplied the PBMCs.

The sequenced sample was blood. This clonotype was obtained from a woman aged 30 to 39 with Graves' ophthalmopathy. The genes are TRBV30 and TRBJ2-3; tentatively, D is TRBD2 (5 bases). For the CDR3, the DNA is TGTGCCTGGAGTATGACTACCAGCACAGATACGCAGTATTTT. Translation: CAWSMTTSTDTQYF.